This record covers a single T cell receptor (beta chain). The entry originates in a study of T cells after posttransplantation cyclophosphamide. A marrow graft followed busulfan-fludarabine conditioning, with cyclophosphamide on days +3 and +4. The CDR3 consists of 14 residues. Trimming removed 5 bases at V and 8 bases at J, with 18 bases between. Germline CDR1 reads MNHEY; CDR2 reads SMNVEV (reference sequence). The table came from immunoSEQ multiplex PCR; TCRdb's copy has only in-frame clones and leaves some out. The sample shows 20,000 or so clones, about 86% of them seen only once. This specimen was PBMCs, taken after allogeneic stem cell transplant with posttransplant cyclophosphamide. The sequence came from a female patient aged 25-39 years who received an allogeneic stem cell transplant from an unrelated donor, was CMV-positive, and had no GVHD. Some T cells may be provided by the graft donor. The V call is TRBV27, the J call TRBJ1-2, with a possible D match to TRBD1 (6 bases). CDR3 DNA sequence: TGTGCCAGCAGTATCTCACAGGGAACGAGGGGCTACACCTTC. Amino acids: CASSISQGTRGYTF.